Each of the 22 T cell receptor beta chains below was sequenced from the same sample in a study of T cells in Graves' hyperthyroidism and ophthalmopathy. RNA transcripts gave rise to amplified TCR beta CDR3 regions. With the HTBI primer set, the TCR CDR3 went through a first round of RT-PCR. TCRdb used MiXCR to reprocess the multiplex PCR reads, holding one entry per CDR3 protein. The data contain some 270,000 distinct CDR3 sequences, about an eighth of them seen just once; the ten biggest clones take up almost 8%. The specimen sequenced was blood. These receptors all stem from a woman younger than 45 with Graves' hyperthyroidism that later progressed to Graves' ophthalmopathy.

This clonotype was observed at least ten times. The gene calls are TRBV6-1 and TRBJ1-5, with D perhaps TRBD1 (5 bases). CDR1 is MNHNS and CDR2 is SASEGT in the germline V gene. This CDR3 contains 18 residues. V lost 2 bases, J lost 4 bases, and 21 bases lay in between. The CDR3 loop is CASSERSRGIKSNQPQHF. Written as DNA, the CDR3 is TGTGCCAGCAGTGAACGCAGCCGGGGCATCAAGTCAAATCAGCCCCAGCATTTT.

V gene TRBV7-2 combines with J gene TRBJ1-6; possibly TRBD1 for D (6 bases). V was pared by 4 bases and J by 7 bases, with 14 bases between. The CDR3 runs to 15 residues. Germline assignment: CDR1 SGHTA and CDR2 FQGNSA. CDR3 bases: TGTGCCAGCAGCTCGGACCGGGACAAAAATTCACCCCTCCACTTT. Amino acid sequence: CASSSDRDKNSPLHF.

This clonotype was found many times. V usage is TRBV20-1 and J usage is TRBJ2-7; D is perhaps TRBD2 (6 bases). This CDR3 region has 13 residues. V was pared by 5 bases and J by 0 bases, with 11 bases between. The germline CDR1 and CDR2 sequences are DFQATT and SNEGSKA (reference sequence). The CDR3 coding sequence is TGCAGTGCTGCGACTAGGGTCTCCTACGAGCAGTACTTC. This codes for CSAATRVSYEQYF.

The genes are TRBV27 and TRBJ2-1; a weak D match, TRBD2 (5 bases). The germline gives CDR1 MNHEY, CDR2 SMNVEV (reference sequence). The CDR3 is 16 amino acids. V was cut by 5 bases and J by 7 bases, with 21 bases left in between. In DNA form, the CDR3 reads TGTGCCAGCAGTGTGCACCGGGCCCTAGCTGGGAATGAGCAGTTCTTC. Translating it yields CASSVHRALAGNEQFF.

V is TRBV5-8 and J is TRBJ2-1, with D perhaps TRBD2 (7 bases). Germline V lookup: CDR1 SGHTS, CDR2 YDEGEE. V was clipped by 6 bases and J by 7 bases, with 20 bases between them. The length of the CDR3 is 15 residues. CDR3 sequence reads: CASTWDEGEGNEQFF. The CDR3 DNA reads as TGTGCCAGCACCTGGGATGAGGGGGAGGGAAATGAGCAGTTCTTC.

The chain joins TRBV20-1 to TRBJ2-5; 12 bases are a match to TRBD2. Trimming removed 8 bases from V and 4 bases from J; junction bases left unmatched: 2. The germline CDR1 and CDR2 sequences are DFQATT and SNEGSKA (reference sequence). The CDR3 runs to 12 residues. The CDR3 is CSLAGGGETQYF. The CDR3 DNA follows: TGCAGTCTAGCGGGAGGGGGAGAGACCCAGTACTTC.

This clonotype was seen a few times. The chain recombines TRBV5-1 with TRBJ2-1; 8 bases fit TRBD2. V was pared by 4 bases and J by 12 bases, with 3 bases of the junction left unmatched. Germline-derived CDR1 and CDR2 are SGHRS and YFSETQ. CDR3 length: 11 amino acids. CDR3 DNA sequence: TGCGCCAGCAGCACGGGGGGGGGGCAGTTCTTC. The encoded protein is CASSTGGGQFF.

This clonotype was observed a handful of times. Written as DNA, the CDR3 is TGTGCCAGCACCAACCTAGCGGGAGAGAATGAGCAGTTCTTC. Translation gives CASTNLAGENEQFF. The rearrangement links TRBV6-1 to TRBJ2-1, with 10 bases fitting TRBD2. Trimming removed 7 bases from V and 7 bases from J; junction bases left unmatched: 7. The length of the CDR3 is 14 residues. Looked up from germline, CDR1 is MNHNS and CDR2 is SASEGT.

This rearrangement joins TRBV4-1 to TRBJ2-1, with 7 bases fitting TRBD1. The CDR3 runs 17 residues. CDR1 and CDR2 (germline): MGHRA, YSYEKL. J was trimmed by 4 bases and V by 2 bases; bases with no gene match: 11. CDR3 nucleotides: TGCGCCAGCAGCCAACCAATTCAGACACAGGGGTACAATGAGCAGTTCTTC. Translated, it gives CASSQPIQTQGYNEQFF.

This chain uses TRBV5-1 with TRBJ2-2, with 10 bases aligning to TRBD1. This CDR3 has 15 amino acids. Unmatched junction bases numbered 7, after V lost 5 bases and J lost 6 bases. CDR1 SGHRS and CDR2 YFSETQ come from the germline V gene. CDR3 nucleotides: TGCGCCAGCAGGAAAGGGACAGGGGAGGCCGGGGAGCTGTTTTTT. Protein sequence: CASRKGTGEAGELFF.

This clonotype has ten or more counts. The chain links TRBV6-1 to TRBJ2-1, with D unresolved. Germline V gene sequence: CDR1 MNHNS, CDR2 SASEGT. V was clipped by 3 bases and J by 7 bases, with 16 bases between them. CDR3 length: 15 amino acids. The CDR3 protein is CASSDLETLSNEQFF. As DNA, the CDR3 is TGTGCCAGCAGTGACTTGGAGACCCTTTCTAATGAGCAGTTCTTC.

This clonotype occurred many times. The J gene is TRBJ2-5, the V gene TRBV28; 10 bases agree with TRBD1. CDR3 length: 18 amino acids. Germline V gene sequence: CDR1 MDHEN, CDR2 SYDVKM. The trim removed 5 bases at V and 4 bases at J, leaving 16 bases unmatched. The CDR3 nucleotides are TGTGCCAGCAGTCTGACAACCTCCGGGACAGGGGAGAGAGAGACCCAGTACTTC. Translating gives CASSLTTSGTGERETQYF.

This clonotype has at least ten counts. The gene calls are TRBV4-1 and TRBJ2-1, with D perhaps matching TRBD1 or TRBD2 (6 bases each). V lost 2 bases to trimming and J lost 8 bases, with 10 bases between them. Germline-derived CDR1 and CDR2 are MGHRA and YSYEKL. The CDR3 has 13 residues. CDR3 in amino acids: CASSQRGAYEQFF. DNA for the CDR3: TGCGCCAGCAGCCAAAGGGGGGCCTATGAGCAGTTCTTC.

This clonotype was observed at least ten times. CDR3 loop: CAWNEMGGNEQFF. The CDR3 DNA sequence: TGTGCCTGGAACGAGATGGGGGGCAATGAGCAGTTCTTC. This chain connects TRBV30 to TRBJ2-1, with a weak D call TRBD2 (6 bases). Germline V lookup: CDR1 GTSNPN, CDR2 SVGIG (reference sequence). This CDR3 spans 13 amino acids. Trimming took off 4 bases at V and 6 bases at J, with 13 bases between the two ends.

The V call is TRBV4-3, the J call TRBJ2-1; D might be TRBD1 or TRBD2, each matching 6 bases. CDR3 length: 16 amino acids. The V and J ends lost 4 bases and 9 bases respectively, with 22 bases between them. CDR1 and CDR2 (germline): LGHNA, YSLEER. The CDR3 loop reads CASSPEGGRVSGEQFF. In DNA, the CDR3 is TGCGCCAGCAGCCCTGAGGGGGGTCGGGTGTCGGGTGAGCAGTTCTTC.

Many counts were recorded for this clonotype. J is TRBJ2-1 and V is TRBV6-2 or TRBV6-3; no reliable D call. This CDR3 has 14 amino acids. Trimming pared 9 bases from V and 0 bases from J, leaving 12 bases between. Germline-derived CDR1 and CDR2 are MNHEY and SVGEGT. CDR3 sequence (DNA): TGTGCCAGTGCGCTACAGACCTCCTACAATGAGCAGTTCTTC. Its translation is CASALQTSYNEQFF.

The chain couples TRBV24-1 to TRBJ2-6, with D perhaps TRBD1 (6 bases). The CDR3 has 16 residues. Trimming took off 3 bases at V and 1 base at J, with 9 bases between the two ends. Germline V gene data show CDR1 as KGHDR and CDR2 as SFDVKD. The chain's CDR3 is CATSDRTVSGANVLTF. CDR3 sequence (DNA): TGTGCCACCAGTGATCGGACAGTTTCTGGGGCCAACGTCCTGACTTTC.

The V call is TRBV30, the J call TRBJ1-1; TRBD1 matches 7 bases. After removal of 5 bases from V and 1 base from J, the junction contained 10 bases not matched to a gene. Germline V gives CDR1 GTSNPN, CDR2 SVGIG (reference sequence). The CDR3 loop spans 15 amino acids. CDR3 in amino acids: CAWAKGRGANTEAFF. CDR3 in DNA: TGTGCCTGGGCAAAGGGCAGGGGGGCGAACACTGAAGCTTTCTTT.

This clonotype appeared a few times. V usage is TRBV20-1 and J usage is TRBJ2-7; 8 nucleotides match TRBD2. The germline V gene has CDR1 DFQATT and CDR2 SNEGSKA (reference sequence). This CDR3 is 13 amino acids long. J lost 0 bases, V lost 2 bases, and 0 bases had no gene match. The CDR3 spells CSARLAGSYEQYF. In DNA, the CDR3 is TGCAGTGCTAGACTAGCGGGCTCCTACGAGCAGTACTTC.

The J gene is TRBJ2-3, the V gene TRBV5-6; D may be TRBD1 (5 bases). The CDR3 sequence is 17 residues long. Trimming took off 2 bases at V and 0 bases at J, with 16 bases between the two ends. Germline V gene data show CDR1 as SGHDT and CDR2 as YYEEEE. CDR3 bases: TGTGCCAGCAGCTTAGGGGTAATTGGATGGAGCACAGATACGCAGTATTTT. This sequence encodes CASSLGVIGWSTDTQYF.

This clonotype has at least ten counts. V is TRBV28 and J is TRBJ1-3, with a tentative D call TRBD1 (5 bases). There are 13 residues in the CDR3. Germline lookup yields CDR1 MDHEN and CDR2 SYDVKM. V was shortened by 6 bases and J by 7 bases, with 13 bases between the two germline ends. CDR3 sequence reads: CASSTLGDNTIYF. The CDR3 nucleotides read TGTGCCAGCAGCACCCTTGGGGACAACACCATATATTTT.

The chain employs TRBV19 and TRBJ2-3; 7 bases fit TRBD2. CDR1 is LNHDA, CDR2 SQIVND, per germline (reference sequence). After removal of 4 bases from V and 2 bases from J, the junction contained 12 bases not matched to a gene. This CDR3 contains 17 residues. CDR3 bases: TGTGCCAGTAGTACTTCCCGACTAGCAGGAATCACAGATACGCAGTATTTT. Translated, it gives CASSTSRLAGITDTQYF.